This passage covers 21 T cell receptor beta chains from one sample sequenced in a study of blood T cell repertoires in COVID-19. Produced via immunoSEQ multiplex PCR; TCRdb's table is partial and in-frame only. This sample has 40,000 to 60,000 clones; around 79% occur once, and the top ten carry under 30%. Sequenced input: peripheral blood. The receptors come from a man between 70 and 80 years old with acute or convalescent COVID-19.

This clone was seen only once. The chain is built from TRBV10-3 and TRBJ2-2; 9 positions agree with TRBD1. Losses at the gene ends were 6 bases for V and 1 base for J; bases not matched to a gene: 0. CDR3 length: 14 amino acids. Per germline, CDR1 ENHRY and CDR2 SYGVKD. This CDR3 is CAIRGQGNTGELFF. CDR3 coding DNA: TGTGCCATCAGGGGACAGGGGAACACCGGGGAGCTGTTTTTT.

The CDR3 is CASSQQADYEQYF. CDR3 DNA: TGTGCCAGTAGCCAACAGGCAGACTACGAGCAGTACTTC. The V gene is TRBV19, the J gene TRBJ2-7, with D possibly being TRBD1 (5 bases). V lost 6 bases and J 3 bases, leaving 12 bases between the germline ends. CDR1 is LNHDA, CDR2 SQIVND, per germline (reference sequence). The CDR3 contains 13 residues.

In DNA form, the CDR3 reads TGTGCCAGCAGCGAACAGGGGGCTCTAGTTACTAATGAAAAACTGTTTTTT. Amino acid sequence: CASSEQGALVTNEKLFF. V gene TRBV7-8 combines with J gene TRBJ1-4; 9 bases map to TRBD1. The V gene end was trimmed by 5 bases and the J gene end by 2 bases; junction bases not matched to a gene: 9. Germline CDR1 reads SGHVS; CDR2 reads FQNEAQ. CDR3 size: 17 residues.

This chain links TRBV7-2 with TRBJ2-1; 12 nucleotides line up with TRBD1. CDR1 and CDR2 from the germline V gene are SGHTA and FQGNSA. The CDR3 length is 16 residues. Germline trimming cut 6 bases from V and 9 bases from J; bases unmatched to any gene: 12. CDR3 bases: TGTGCCAGCAGAGACCCCGGGACAGGGGGCTTCGGTGAGCAGTTCTTC. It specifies CASRDPGTGGFGEQFF.

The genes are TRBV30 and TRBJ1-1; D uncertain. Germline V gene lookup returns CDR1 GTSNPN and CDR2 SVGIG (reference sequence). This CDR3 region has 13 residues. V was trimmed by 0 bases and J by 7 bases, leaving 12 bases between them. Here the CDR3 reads CAWSVQAGYEAFF. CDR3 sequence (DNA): TGTGCCTGGAGTGTCCAGGCAGGCTATGAAGCTTTCTTT.

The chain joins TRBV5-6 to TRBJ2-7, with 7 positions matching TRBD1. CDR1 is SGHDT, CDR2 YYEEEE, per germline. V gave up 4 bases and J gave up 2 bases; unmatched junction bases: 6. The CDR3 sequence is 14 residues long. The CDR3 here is CASSPWDRTYEQYF. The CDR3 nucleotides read TGTGCCAGCAGCCCCTGGGACAGAACCTACGAGCAGTACTTC.

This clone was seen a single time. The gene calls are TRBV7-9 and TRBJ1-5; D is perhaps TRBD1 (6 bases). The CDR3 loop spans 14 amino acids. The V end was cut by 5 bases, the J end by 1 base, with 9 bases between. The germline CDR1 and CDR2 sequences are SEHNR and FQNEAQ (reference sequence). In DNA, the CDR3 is TGTGCCAGCAGCCCTGACAGGAGCAATCAGCCCCAGCATTTT. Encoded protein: CASSPDRSNQPQHF.

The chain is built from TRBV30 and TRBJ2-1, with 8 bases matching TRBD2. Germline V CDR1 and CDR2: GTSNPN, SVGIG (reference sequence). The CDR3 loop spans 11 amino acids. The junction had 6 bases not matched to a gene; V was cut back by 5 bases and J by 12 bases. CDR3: CAWGLAPGQFF. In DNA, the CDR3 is TGTGCCTGGGGACTAGCCCCCGGGCAGTTCTTC.

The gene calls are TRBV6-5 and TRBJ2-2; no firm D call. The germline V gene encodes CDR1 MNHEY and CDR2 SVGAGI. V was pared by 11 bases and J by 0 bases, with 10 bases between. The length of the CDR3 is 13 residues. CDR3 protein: CAVGQSNTGELFF. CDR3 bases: TGTGCCGTTGGGCAGTCGAACACCGGGGAGCTGTTTTTT.

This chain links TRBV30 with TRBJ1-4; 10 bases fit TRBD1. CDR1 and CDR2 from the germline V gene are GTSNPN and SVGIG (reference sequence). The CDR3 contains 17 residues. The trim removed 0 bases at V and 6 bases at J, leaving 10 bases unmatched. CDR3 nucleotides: TGTGCCTGGAGTGTCCCTATGCCCGGGACAGGGGATGAAAAACTGTTTTTT. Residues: CAWSVPMPGTGDEKLFF.

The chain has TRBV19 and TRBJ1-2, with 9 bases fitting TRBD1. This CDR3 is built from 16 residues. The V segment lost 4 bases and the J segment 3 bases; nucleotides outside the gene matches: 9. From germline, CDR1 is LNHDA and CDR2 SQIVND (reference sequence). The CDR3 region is CASSRDRAISDYGYTF. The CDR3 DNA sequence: TGTGCCAGTAGTAGGGACAGGGCCATTTCCGACTATGGCTACACCTTC.

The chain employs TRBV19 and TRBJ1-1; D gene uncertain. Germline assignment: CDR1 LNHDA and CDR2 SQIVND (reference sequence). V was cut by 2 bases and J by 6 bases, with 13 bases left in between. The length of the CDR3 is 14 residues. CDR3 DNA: TGTGCCAGTAGTATATCGAGGGAGGGAGCTGAAGCTTTCTTT. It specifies CASSISREGAEAFF.

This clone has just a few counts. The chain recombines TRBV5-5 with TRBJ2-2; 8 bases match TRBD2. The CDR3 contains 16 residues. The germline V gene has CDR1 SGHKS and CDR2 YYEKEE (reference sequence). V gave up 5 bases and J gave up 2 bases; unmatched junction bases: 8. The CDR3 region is CASRAGLALNTGELFF. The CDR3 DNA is TGTGCCAGCAGAGCCGGACTAGCCCTTAACACCGGGGAGCTGTTTTTT.

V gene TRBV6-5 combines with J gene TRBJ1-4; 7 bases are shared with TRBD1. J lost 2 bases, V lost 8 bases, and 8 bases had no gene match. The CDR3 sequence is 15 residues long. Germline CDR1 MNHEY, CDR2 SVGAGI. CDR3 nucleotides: TGTGCCAGCGGGGTTTACAGGGGTACTAATGAAAAACTGTTTTTT. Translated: CASGVYRGTNEKLFF.

The CDR3 DNA reads as TGTGCTAGTGGTTTCCTGACAGGGGGCGAGCAGTACTTC. Translated: CASGFLTGGEQYF. V is TRBV12-5 and J is TRBJ2-7; 9 bases fit TRBD1. Germline V CDR1 and CDR2: LGHNT, FRNRAP. The V segment lost 3 bases and the J segment 6 bases; nucleotides outside the gene matches: 3. The CDR3 runs 13 residues.

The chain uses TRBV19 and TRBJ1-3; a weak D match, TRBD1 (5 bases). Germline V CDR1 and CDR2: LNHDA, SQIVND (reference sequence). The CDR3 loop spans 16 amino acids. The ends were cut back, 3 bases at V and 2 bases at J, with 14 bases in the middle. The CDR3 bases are TGTGCCAGTAGTATGGGTGGGGCTTACGCTGGAAACACCATATATTTT. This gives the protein CASSMGGAYAGNTIYF.

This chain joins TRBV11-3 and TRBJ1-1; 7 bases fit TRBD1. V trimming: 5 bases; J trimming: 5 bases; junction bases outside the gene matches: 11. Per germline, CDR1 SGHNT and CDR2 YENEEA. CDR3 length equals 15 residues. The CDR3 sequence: CASSPRTGAGTEAFF. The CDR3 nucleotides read TGTGCCAGCAGCCCACGGACAGGCGCAGGGACTGAAGCTTTCTTT.

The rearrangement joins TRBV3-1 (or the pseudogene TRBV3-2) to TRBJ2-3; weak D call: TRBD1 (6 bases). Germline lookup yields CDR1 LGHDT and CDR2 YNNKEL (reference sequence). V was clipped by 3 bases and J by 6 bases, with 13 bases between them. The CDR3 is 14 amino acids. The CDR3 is CASSQNSGEDTQYF. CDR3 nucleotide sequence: TGTGCCAGCAGCCAGAACTCAGGGGAGGATACGCAGTATTTT.

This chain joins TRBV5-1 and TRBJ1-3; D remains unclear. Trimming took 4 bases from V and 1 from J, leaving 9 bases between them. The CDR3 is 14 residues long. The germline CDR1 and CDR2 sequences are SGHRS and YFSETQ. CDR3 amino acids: CASSPGSSGNTIYF. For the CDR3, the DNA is TGCGCCAGCAGCCCGGGAAGTTCTGGAAACACCATATATTTT.

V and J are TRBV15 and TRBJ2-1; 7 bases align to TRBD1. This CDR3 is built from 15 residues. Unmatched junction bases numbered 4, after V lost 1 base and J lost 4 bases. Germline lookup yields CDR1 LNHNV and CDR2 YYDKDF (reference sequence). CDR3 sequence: CATSRVGTVYNEQFF. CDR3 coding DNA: TGTGCCACCAGCAGAGTCGGGACAGTTTACAATGAGCAGTTCTTC.

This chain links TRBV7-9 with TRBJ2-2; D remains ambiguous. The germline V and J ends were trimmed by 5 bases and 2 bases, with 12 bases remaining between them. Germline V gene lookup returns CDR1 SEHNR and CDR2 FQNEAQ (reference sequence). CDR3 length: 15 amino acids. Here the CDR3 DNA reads TGTGCCAGCAGCGGCAGAGAACTAAACACCGGGGAGCTGTTTTTT. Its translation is CASSGRELNTGELFF. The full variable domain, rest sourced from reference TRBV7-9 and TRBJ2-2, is DTGVSQNPRHKITKRGQNVTFRCDPISEHNRLYWYRQTLGQGPEFLTYFQNEAQLEKSRLLSDRFSAERPKGSFSTLEIQRTEQGDSAMYLCASSGRELNTGELFFGEGSRLTVL.